The subject of this entry is one T cell receptor (beta chain). Germline V lookup: CDR1 SQVTM, CDR2 ANQGSEA. The CDR3 spans 15 residues. The sample belongs to a study of blood T cells in healthy people across ages. A J-beta primer mix and a sample-barcoded 5' primer were used in a second PCR of about 7 to 12 cycles. TCRdb recomputed calls from the 5' RACE reads with MiXCR, one row per CDR3 protein. This table has 2 million or so distinct CDR3 sequences, roughly 52% appearing once. The source is a middle-aged woman in good health. Sequencing was carried out using blood. The V and J genes are TRBV29-1 and TRBJ2-5; 8 bases fit TRBD2. The DNA end lines up better with TRBJ2-7; the J call may be wrong. This chain's CDR3 is CSVELVERESYEQYF. CDR3 nucleotides: TGCAGCGTTGAACTGGTGGAGCGGGAGAGCTACGAGCAGTACTTC.